This T cell receptor (beta chain) is from a study of cytomegalovirus exposure and HLA in healthy donors. 13 Jbeta primers and 60 Vbeta primers were used for the PCR. Data came from immunoSEQ multiplex PCR; TCRdb stores just in-frame clones and leaves some out. Of some 120,000 clones listed, roughly 15% are singletons. The germline CDR1 and CDR2 sequences are SNHLY and FYNNEI. There are 12 residues in the CDR3. V shed 4 bases and J shed 6 bases, with 7 bases lying between them. Donors likely had unrecorded immune exposures despite being nominally healthy when sampled. This clonotype was sampled from a woman aged 18-30 years in good health and CMV-seronegative. The sample taken for sequencing was PBMCs. The genes are TRBV2 and TRBJ1-3; unclear D gene. The CDR3 loop reads CASSAQLNTIYF. The DNA of the CDR3 is TGTGCCAGCAGTGCACAGCTAAACACCATATATTTT.